These 28 T cell receptor beta chains came from one sample sequenced in a study of T cell responses to AZD1222 COVID-19 vaccine. Data came from immunoSEQ multiplex PCR; TCRdb stores just in-frame clones and leaves some out. Of approximately 50,000 clones listed, around 88% are singletons. The sequencing used peripheral blood, collected 28 days after the second AZD1222 dose. The receptors derive from an adult who received the AZD1222 COVID-19 vaccine.

The genes are TRBV28 and TRBJ1-1, with D perhaps matching TRBD1 (5 bases). V was shortened by 9 bases and J by 4 bases, with 15 bases between the two germline ends. The CDR3 consists of 13 residues. Germline V CDR1 and CDR2: MDHEN, SYDVKM. The CDR3 spells CASRSGAITEAFF. The CDR3 nucleotides are TGTGCCAGTCGAAGCGGGGCCATCACTGAAGCTTTCTTT.

CDR3 bases: TGTGCCAGTAGTATAAGGAAGTATCAGGGGGTTGATACGCAGTATTTT. Amino acid sequence: CASSIRKYQGVDTQYF. The gene calls are TRBV19 and TRBJ2-3, with 7 bases aligning to TRBD1. The V and J ends lost 2 bases and 6 bases, in that order; junction bases with no gene match: 11. The CDR3 loop spans 16 amino acids. Germline CDR1 and CDR2: LNHDA and SQIVND (reference sequence).

V and J are TRBV9 and TRBJ2-7, with D perhaps matching TRBD1 or TRBD2 (5 bases each). The germline CDR1 and CDR2 sequences are SGDLS and YYNGEE. The CDR3 extends over 13 amino acids. Trimming cost V 2 bases and J 3 bases, with 9 bases left between them. DNA for the CDR3: TGTGCCAGCAGCGTCGGGACCTTCTACGAGCAGTACTTC. Residues: CASSVGTFYEQYF.

The chain is built from TRBV20-1 and TRBJ1-4; the D gene is possibly TRBD1 (6 bases). Per germline, CDR1 DFQATT and CDR2 SNEGSKA (reference sequence). V lost 3 bases and J lost 6, with 14 bases in between. CDR3 size: 14 residues. This CDR3 is CSASGGGLDEKLFF. The CDR3 DNA reads TGCAGTGCTAGTGGTGGGGGGCTTGATGAAAAACTGTTTTTT.

V is TRBV11-2 and J is TRBJ2-1; the D is unclear. The germline V gene encodes CDR1 SGHAT and CDR2 FQNNGV. The CDR3 extends over 16 amino acids. Trimming shortened V by 5 bases and J by 5 bases, and 19 bases separated the two germline ends. CDR3 region: CASSTRAIINDNEQFF. For the CDR3, the DNA is TGTGCCAGCAGCACTCGGGCAATCATAAACGACAATGAGCAGTTCTTC.

V and J are TRBV5-4 and TRBJ1-2; tentatively, D is TRBD1 (5 bases). The germline V gene encodes CDR1 SGHNT and CDR2 YYREEE (reference sequence). The germline V and J ends were trimmed by 4 bases and 5 bases, with 12 bases remaining between them. The CDR3 has 13 amino acids. DNA for the CDR3: TGTGCCAGCAGCCCTACAGGAGATTATGGCTACACCTTC. Amino acid sequence: CASSPTGDYGYTF.

The V call is TRBV24-1, the J call TRBJ2-1, with 12 bases identical to TRBD2. CDR1 and CDR2 (germline): KGHDR, SFDVKD. With V trimmed by 3 bases and J by 14 bases, 7 bases remained unmatched. The CDR3 loop spans 14 amino acids. CDR3 sequence reads: CATSDTGLAGRKFF. The CDR3 DNA reads as TGTGCCACCAGTGATACTGGACTAGCGGGGAGAAAGTTCTTC.

The V and J genes are TRBV24-1 and TRBJ2-5; 7 nucleotides match TRBD1. Germline CDR1 and CDR2: KGHDR and SFDVKD. V lost 5 bases to trimming and J lost 1 base; unmatched junction nucleotides: 0. The CDR3 runs 13 residues. The CDR3 coding sequence is TGTGCCACCAGTGGGGACAGCCAAGAGACCCAGTACTTC. This sequence encodes CATSGDSQETQYF.

The rearrangement links TRBV12-3 or TRBV12-4 to TRBJ1-2; D unclear. Trimming stripped 11 bases from V and 8 bases from J, with 12 bases between. The CDR3 spans 10 residues. Here the CDR3 DNA reads TGTGCCCGGTCAAGGGAAGGCTACACCTTC. Encoded protein: CARSREGYTF.

This chain joins TRBV11-2 and TRBJ1-6, with 8 bases that match TRBD1. This CDR3 comprises 14 residues. V lost 5 bases and J lost 10; bases outside the gene matches: 7. The germline V gene encodes CDR1 SGHAT and CDR2 FQNNGV. This chain's CDR3 is CASSLDRVFSPLHF. The DNA of the CDR3 is TGTGCCAGCAGCCTGGACAGGGTGTTCTCACCCCTCCACTTT.

V is TRBV23-1 and J is TRBJ2-7; D gene uncertain. TRBV23-1 belongs to the ORF category, with a function that is uncertain. The CDR3 contains 14 residues. Between the trimmed V and J ends, which lost 0 bases and 3 bases, there was a span of 9 bases. CDR3 protein: CASSQSDKYYEQYF. Written as DNA, the CDR3 is TGCGCCAGCAGTCAATCCGACAAATACTACGAGCAGTACTTC.

The genes are TRBV2 and TRBJ1-4; TRBD1 is a possible D gene (5 bases). Per germline, CDR1 SNHLY and CDR2 FYNNEI. The CDR3 consists of 15 residues. With 0 bases removed from V and 7 bases from J, the gap between germline ends came to 12 bases. The CDR3 DNA reads TGTGCCAGCAGTGAAGCGCTTGGGAGGGGTGAAAAACTGTTTTTT. Translated: CASSEALGRGEKLFF.

This clone was detected once. The CDR3 DNA sequence: TGTGCCAGTACCCAAGCGGGAGGATGGCTCTACAATGAGCAGTTCTTC. It is translated as CASTQAGGWLYNEQFF. The V and J genes are TRBV19 and TRBJ2-1, with TRBD2 matching 9 bases. The V and J ends lost 7 bases and 3 bases, in that order; junction bases with no gene match: 10. CDR3 length: 16 residues. Germline lookup yields CDR1 LNHDA and CDR2 SQIVND (reference sequence).

The chain employs TRBV28 and TRBJ1-2; TRBD1 is a possible D gene (5 bases). The CDR3 is 14 residues long. Germline CDR1 is MDHEN and CDR2 is SYDVKM. With 5 bases removed from V and 5 bases from J, the gap between germline ends came to 15 bases. The CDR3 sequence is CASSIIGSGYGYTF. In DNA form, the CDR3 reads TGTGCCAGCAGTATAATCGGATCAGGGTATGGCTACACCTTC.

This clone was seen once. V is TRBV6-5 and J is TRBJ2-7, with D possibly being TRBD1 (6 bases). CDR3 size: 13 residues. Germline assignment: CDR1 MNHEY and CDR2 SVGAGI. With 0 bases removed from V and 3 bases from J, the gap between germline ends came to 6 bases. The CDR3 here is CASSYSRGYEQYF. The CDR3 region has the DNA TGTGCCAGCAGTTACTCCAGGGGCTACGAGCAGTACTTC.

V is TRBV7-8 and J is TRBJ2-7; no clear D gene. The CDR3 runs 11 residues. V lost 3 bases to trimming and J lost 2 bases, with 2 bases between them. Germline lookup yields CDR1 SGHVS and CDR2 FQNEAQ. The CDR3 region has the DNA TGTGCCAGCAGCTTCGCCTACGAGCAGTACTTC. It translates to CASSFAYEQYF.

This chain links TRBV4-2 with TRBJ2-2; tentative D call: TRBD2 (6 bases). In germline, CDR1 is LGHNA, CDR2 YNFKEQ. Deletions cut 6 bases from V and 7 bases from J, with 15 bases between. This CDR3 contains 14 residues. CDR3 DNA sequence: TGTGCCAGCAGACCTCGGGGGAATGACGGGGAGCTGTTTTTT. Encoded protein: CASRPRGNDGELFF.

The J gene is TRBJ1-5, the V gene TRBV12-3 or TRBV12-4; D is uncertain. The length of the CDR3 is 13 residues. Between the trimmed V and J ends, which lost 5 bases and 6 bases, there was a span of 11 bases. This chain's CDR3 is CASSPAGAQPQHF. The CDR3 DNA reads as TGTGCCAGCAGTCCGGCCGGAGCTCAGCCCCAGCATTTT.

CDR3: CASSTGTTEAFF. Written as DNA, the CDR3 is TGTGCCAGTAGTACCGGGACCACTGAAGCTTTCTTT. The chain joins TRBV19 to TRBJ1-1, with a possible D match to TRBD1 (5 bases). The CDR3 covers 12 residues. Germline V gives CDR1 LNHDA, CDR2 SQIVND (reference sequence). The V end was cut by 4 bases, the J end by 4 bases, with 7 bases between.

V is TRBV9 and J is TRBJ2-3; D not certain. Trimming removed 0 bases from V and 4 bases from J, with 6 bases in between. Germline V gives CDR1 SGDLS, CDR2 YYNGEE. The CDR3 loop spans 13 amino acids. The CDR3: CASSVGDPDTQYF. The CDR3 DNA reads as TGTGCCAGCAGCGTAGGTGACCCAGATACGCAGTATTTT.

The V gene is TRBV18, the J gene TRBJ1-4; D gene uncertain. Deletions cut 1 base from V and 0 bases from J, with 6 bases between. Germline values: CDR1 KGHSH, CDR2 LQKENI. The CDR3 covers 15 residues. CDR3 in DNA: TGTGCCAGCTCACCACAGCCTTCAACTAATGAAAAACTGTTTTTT. Protein sequence: CASSPQPSTNEKLFF.

The chain has TRBV7-9 and TRBJ1-1; TRBD1 matches at 8 bases. The germline V gene encodes CDR1 SEHNR and CDR2 FQNEAQ (reference sequence). CDR3 length: 14 amino acids. The V gene end was trimmed by 5 bases and the J gene end by 6 bases; junction bases not matched to a gene: 8. CDR3 protein: CASSPGQGYAEAFF. The DNA of the CDR3 is TGTGCCAGCAGCCCAGGACAGGGCTACGCTGAAGCTTTCTTT.

This chain's CDR3 is CASSVAGRDPDTQYF. The CDR3 nucleotides read TGTGCCAGCAGCGTAGCTGGGAGGGACCCAGATACGCAGTATTTT. The chain is built from TRBV9 and TRBJ2-3; TRBD2 agrees at 7 bases. Losses at the gene ends were 0 bases for V and 4 bases for J; bases not matched to a gene: 5. This CDR3 contains 15 residues. Germline assignment: CDR1 SGDLS and CDR2 YYNGEE.

The genes are TRBV3-1 (or the pseudogene TRBV3-2) and TRBJ1-3; D is unclear. The CDR3 runs to 13 residues. Trimming took off 4 bases at V and 0 bases at J, with 4 bases between the two ends. Germline values: CDR1 LGHDT, CDR2 YNNKEL (reference sequence). The CDR3 region has the DNA TGTGCCAGCAGCCTTAGCTCTGGAAACACCATATATTTT. Protein: CASSLSSGNTIYF.

The chain has TRBV4-1 and TRBJ1-2; a weak D match, TRBD1 (6 bases). The CDR3 loop spans 17 amino acids. Trimming took off 1 base at V and 1 base at J, with 16 bases between the two ends. CDR1 MGHRA and CDR2 YSYEKL come from the germline V gene. The CDR3 DNA reads TGCGCCAGCAGCCAAGTGATGGGGGCCGATGGTAACTATGGCTACACCTTC. Protein product: CASSQVMGADGNYGYTF.

This sequence joins TRBV5-1 and TRBJ1-3; D perhaps matches TRBD1 (5 bases). This CDR3 has 15 amino acids. Germline lookup yields CDR1 SGHRS and CDR2 YFSETQ. Trimming removed 0 bases from V and 0 bases from J, with 7 bases in between. The CDR3 DNA sequence: TGCGCCAGCAGCTTGGGACAGCGCTCTGGAAACACCATATATTTT. Its protein is CASSLGQRSGNTIYF.

The chain employs TRBV6-5 and TRBJ2-7, with 8 nucleotides matching TRBD1. There are 13 residues in the CDR3. J gave up 7 bases and V 7 bases, and 9 bases lay outside the gene matches. Germline CDR1 MNHEY, CDR2 SVGAGI. CDR3 DNA sequence: TGTGCCAGCACACCGGGACAGGTCGTTGAGCAGTACTTC. This gives the protein CASTPGQVVEQYF.

The chain combines TRBV5-5 with TRBJ2-7; D is uncertain. The germline V gene has CDR1 SGHKS and CDR2 YYEKEE (reference sequence). The CDR3 is 16 residues long. V was pared by 4 bases and J by 2 bases, with 19 bases between. The CDR3 sequence is CASSLSLGLVTYEQYF. CDR3 nucleotide sequence: TGTGCCAGCAGCCTCTCCCTTGGGCTAGTTACCTACGAGCAGTACTTC.